This TCR beta chain was captured in a study of spatial heterogeneity in lung cancer. Study-wide findings and caveats: Sequencing reached an estimated coverage of tumor T cells that was only about 6.6% for alpha chains and 13% for beta chains. How many expanded intratumoral alpha and beta TCRs were present tracked the tumor mutation count, which was a count of nonsynonymous mutations.

Every individual TCR cDNA molecule carried its own unique molecular identifier, which allowed correction of PCR and sequencing errors. TCRdb re-analysed the 5' RACE reads in MiXCR, keeping a single row per CDR3 protein. This table has about 8,800 distinct CDR3 sequences, over 3.5% appearing once. In germline, CDR1 is SGHTA, CDR2 FQGNSA. This CDR3 is 16 amino acids long. J lost 6 bases, V lost 5 bases, and 11 bases had no gene match. The sample's time point: sample taken at primary tumor resection. This clonotype was counted at least ten times. Antigen specificity is unknown. The receptor was isolated from a female donor with early-stage non-small cell lung cancer. Source: lung tumor tissue, taken at surgery. The rearrangement links TRBV7-2 to TRBJ1-5; 9 bases align to TRBD1. CDR3 amino acids: CASSPPGDRVTQPQHF. The CDR3 bases are TGTGCCAGCAGCCCGCCGGGGGACAGGGTAACTCAGCCCCAGCATTTT.